Below are 9 T cell receptor beta chains sequenced from a single sample in a study of T cell responses to AZD1222 COVID-19 vaccine. TCRdb's copy holds only in-frame clones and misses some; the assay was immunoSEQ multiplex PCR. The sample yields roughly 30,000 clones, 70% to 80% seen once. The starting material was peripheral blood, obtained 28 days after the second AZD1222 dose. The origin of the receptors is an adult who received the AZD1222 COVID-19 vaccine.

The rearrangement joins TRBV19 to TRBJ2-6; TRBD1 matches at 9 bases. V was clipped by 7 bases and J by 1 base; unmatched bases: 5. The CDR3 consists of 16 residues. CDR1 is LNHDA and CDR2 is SQIVND in the germline V gene (reference sequence). The CDR3 spells CASIDRGASGANVLTF. The CDR3 nucleotides are TGTGCCAGTATTGACAGGGGGGCTTCTGGGGCCAACGTCCTGACTTTC.

The V call is TRBV25-1, the J call TRBJ2-3, with D possibly matching TRBD1 (5 bases). Trimming shortened V by 1 base and J by 5 bases, and 7 bases separated the two germline ends. CDR3 size: 13 residues. Germline V CDR1 and CDR2: MGHDK, SYGVNS. The CDR3, as DNA: TGTGCCAGCAGTGAATGGCAGGGAGATACGCAGTATTTT. Translated: CASSEWQGDTQYF.

Written as DNA, the CDR3 is TGTGCCAGCAGGACAGGGGGCGCGTCAAGCGAGCAGTACTTC. Protein: CASRTGGASSEQYF. The J gene is TRBJ2-7, the V gene TRBV6-5, with 10 bases fitting TRBD1. CDR1 and CDR2 from the germline V gene are MNHEY and SVGAGI. This CDR3 is 14 amino acids long. J was trimmed by 6 bases and V by 6 bases; bases with no gene match: 8.

V and J are TRBV5-1 and TRBJ2-3; D is unclear. CDR1 and CDR2 (germline): SGHRS, YFSETQ. The CDR3 loop spans 11 amino acids. V dropped 0 bases and J dropped 6 bases, with 2 bases sitting between them. In DNA form, the CDR3 reads TGCGCCAGCAGCTTGGGGGATACGCAGTATTTT. As protein: CASSLGDTQYF.

This clone was found once. The rearrangement uses TRBV3-1 (or the pseudogene TRBV3-2) and TRBJ1-1, with 9 bases fitting TRBD1. CDR1 is LGHDT, CDR2 YNNKEL, per germline (reference sequence). V trimming: 5 bases; J trimming: 8 bases; junction bases outside the gene matches: 6. The CDR3 extends over 13 amino acids. The CDR3 loop reads CASSSGTGREAFF. DNA for the CDR3: TGTGCCAGCAGCTCCGGGACAGGGAGAGAAGCTTTCTTT.

The chain joins TRBV7-9 to TRBJ2-6, with 7 bases aligning to TRBD2. The CDR3 covers 18 residues. V lost 0 bases to trimming and J lost 2 bases; unmatched junction nucleotides: 7. CDR1 SEHNR and CDR2 FQNEAQ come from the germline V gene (reference sequence). This CDR3 reads CASSLALRGETGANVLTF. The DNA for the CDR3 is TGTGCCAGCAGCTTAGCCCTTCGGGGGGAAACTGGGGCCAACGTCCTGACTTTC.

The J gene is TRBJ2-5, the V gene TRBV18; 8 bases are shared with TRBD1. The CDR3 runs 18 residues. The V and J ends lost 6 bases and 1 base, in that order; junction bases with no gene match: 16. Germline-derived CDR1 and CDR2 are KGHSH and LQKENI. CDR3 bases: TGTGCCAGCTCCTCAAGTGCAGGGGGCTGGAAGGGCCAAGAGACCCAGTACTTC. Its protein is CASSSSAGGWKGQETQYF.

The rearrangement uses TRBV29-1 and TRBJ1-2; 8 bases match TRBD1. With 6 bases clipped from V and 5 bases from J, the junction kept 8 bases outside the gene matches. The CDR3 contains 13 residues. CDR1 and CDR2 (germline): SQVTM, ANQGSEA. CDR3 coding DNA: TGCAGCGTATCAGGGGGCCGGCCTTATGGCTACACCTTC. Translated, it gives CSVSGGRPYGYTF.

The chain recombines TRBV3-1 (or the pseudogene TRBV3-2) with TRBJ1-6; no clear D gene. The V gene lost 5 bases and the J gene lost 7 bases, with 9 bases spanning the gap. Per germline, CDR1 LGHDT and CDR2 YNNKEL (reference sequence). This CDR3 comprises 13 residues. The CDR3 DNA is TGTGCCAGCAGCGCCCCTGGGAATTCACCCCTCCACTTT. It translates to CASSAPGNSPLHF.